The TCR beta chain under discussion was sequenced for a study of T-cell reconstitution after alpha-beta-depleted transplantation in children. As it was prepared, the TCRbeta library received unique molecular identifiers. TCRdb independently ran MiXCR on the PCR reads; one entry per CDR3 protein. This table holds over 150,000 distinct CDR3 sequences, 11% found once. Trimming took 5 bases from V and 0 from J, leaving 13 bases between them. This CDR3 contains 15 residues. In its sample, this clonotype was seen many times. V is TRBV12-3 or TRBV12-4 and J is TRBJ1-2; D unresolved. The source is a boy younger than 10 with acute myeloid leukemia, due to receive a stem cell transplant. The sequenced sample was PBMCs, obtained before TCRalphabeta/CD19-depleted stem cell transplant. As DNA, the CDR3 is TGTGCCAGCAGTCGGACTGTCCGAGCTAACTATGGCTACACCTTC. Translation gives CASSRTVRANYGYTF.